What follows describes a single T cell receptor (beta chain). Its cognate antigen is unknown. A second 7 to 11 cycle PCR used barcoded and J-beta primers. TCRdb re-analysed the 5' RACE reads in MiXCR, keeping a single row per CDR3 protein. The sample has about a million distinct CDR3 sequences, around two fifths seen once. Each individual donor underwent a draw of approximately 9.6 milliliters of peripheral blood. Total RNA, at least 5.5 micrograms per sample, came from PBMCs. The CDR3 contains 17 residues. V was trimmed by 2 bases and J by 4 bases, leaving 17 bases between them. Per the germline V gene, CDR1 is SGHTA and CDR2 is FQGNSA. The sample is drawn from a study of blood T cells in healthy people across ages. Study results and limitations: Researchers report that TCR beta diversity correlated strongly with naive T cell percentage. No one knew whether donors had CMV, which possibly confounded expanded clonotype changes.

This clonotype originated in a man in his late teens or twenties in good health. Sequenced: blood. The chain combines TRBV7-2 with TRBJ2-2; D ambiguous. The CDR3 spells CASSLSHPGRSTGELFF. The CDR3 DNA is TGTGCCAGCAGCTTAAGTCATCCGGGCAGAAGCACCGGGGAGCTGTTTTTT.